This entry lists 17 T cell receptor beta chains sequenced from one sample in a study of T-cell reconstitution after alpha-beta-depleted transplantation in children. TCRbeta library preparation incorporated unique molecular identifiers. TCRdb re-called the PCR reads with MiXCR, one entry per CDR3 protein. This sample carries around 420,000 distinct CDR3 sequences, 16% of them seen once, and the ten largest clones take just under 30%. The specimen comprised PBMCs, mostly from graft donor cells, sampled 360 days after TCRalphabeta/CD19-depleted stem cell transplant. Receptors originate from a boy younger than two who had a stem cell transplant for Wiskott-Aldrich syndrome, so the T cells may come from the graft donor.

This clonotype was seen a few times. V and J are TRBV12-3 or TRBV12-4 and TRBJ1-6, with 7 bases aligning to TRBD1. The CDR3 totals 15 residues. V lost 3 bases, J lost 10 bases, and 9 bases stayed unmatched. CDR3 in amino acids: CASSFQPGGGSPLHF. CDR3 coding DNA: TGTGCCAGCAGTTTTCAGCCAGGGGGGGGATCACCCCTCCACTTT.

The rearrangement links TRBV6-5 to TRBJ1-1, with a weak D call TRBD1 (6 bases). CDR1 MNHEY and CDR2 SVGAGI come from the germline V gene. The CDR3 has 16 residues. The germline V and J ends were trimmed by 0 bases and 0 bases, with 11 bases remaining between them. In DNA, the CDR3 is TGTGCCAGCAGTTACTCGTGGACAGTAATGAACACTGAAGCTTTCTTT. Encoded protein: CASSYSWTVMNTEAFF.

With regard to this clonotype: Germline and junction disagree at one end, which may indicate a read error. The V call is TRBV12-3 or TRBV12-4, the J call TRBJ2-2, with D perhaps matching TRBD2 (5 bases). The CDR3 sequence is 14 residues long. The CDR3 loop is CASSFGPFTGVLFF. CDR3 sequence (DNA): TGTGCCAGCAGTTTCGGACCCTTTACCGGGGTGCTGTTTTTT.

This clonotype was observed a handful of times. The CDR3 coding sequence is TGTGCCAGCAGTCCACAAGGGGCATCCAAAAACATTCAGTACTTC. Translating it yields CASSPQGASKNIQYF. This chain joins TRBV6-2 or TRBV6-3 and TRBJ2-4; D perhaps matches TRBD1 (5 bases). The length of the CDR3 is 15 residues. V was cut by 5 bases and J by 2 bases, with 13 bases left in between. CDR1 is MNHEY, CDR2 SVGEGT, per germline.

The gene calls are TRBV6-6 and TRBJ1-1; D remains ambiguous. The CDR3 sequence is 11 residues long. Per germline, CDR1 MNHNY and CDR2 SVGAGI (reference sequence). With 6 bases removed from V and 8 bases from J, the gap between germline ends came to 10 bases. This chain's CDR3 is CASRRSGEAFF. The CDR3 DNA is TGTGCCAGCAGGAGGTCTGGGGAAGCTTTCTTT.

This clonotype has a handful of counts. The V and J genes are TRBV2 and TRBJ1-1, with 9 nucleotides matching TRBD1. The germline CDR1 and CDR2 sequences are SNHLY and FYNNEI. The length of the CDR3 is 11 residues. Here the CDR3 reads CGDRENTEAFF. The CDR3 DNA reads TGTGGGGACAGGGAGAACACTGAAGCTTTCTTT.

The chain couples TRBV10-2 to TRBJ1-2; maybe TRBD1 (5 bases). CDR1 is WSHSY, CDR2 SAAADI, per germline. The CDR3 has 12 residues. Trimming removed 2 bases at V and 4 bases at J, with 5 bases between. CDR3 in DNA: TGCGCCAGCAGTGAGGGGGCCTATGGCTACACCTTC. Translated: CASSEGAYGYTF.

This clonotype was detected a few times. The chain uses TRBV20-1 and TRBJ2-5; maybe TRBD1 (5 bases). The CDR3 is 12 residues long. Trimming left V 5 bases short and J 4 bases short, with 11 bases between. CDR1 and CDR2 from the germline V gene are DFQATT and SNEGSKA (reference sequence). The CDR3 here is CSAATQGETQYF. In DNA, the CDR3 is TGCAGTGCTGCTACCCAGGGAGAGACCCAGTACTTC.

This clonotype was observed a handful of times. The chain uses TRBV11-2 and TRBJ1-1; D gene uncertain. CDR3 length: 13 amino acids. V was clipped by 5 bases and J by 1 base, with 8 bases between them. CDR1 and CDR2 (germline): SGHAT, FQNNGV. CDR3 sequence reads: CASSTLRNTEAFF. The CDR3 region has the DNA TGTGCCAGCAGCACCCTCCGGAACACTGAAGCTTTCTTT.

This clonotype was counted between two and nine times. The chain is built from TRBV28 and TRBJ2-4; 8 nucleotides line up with TRBD1. CDR3 length: 17 residues. Looked up from germline, CDR1 is MDHEN and CDR2 is SYDVKM. With V trimmed by 6 bases and J by 3 bases, 13 bases remained unmatched. Here the CDR3 reads CASRPPQDRAIKNIQYF. The CDR3 DNA is TGTGCCAGCAGACCCCCGCAGGACAGGGCGATCAAAAACATTCAGTACTTC.

The chain uses TRBV29-1 and TRBJ2-7, with 7 bases lining up with TRBD1. The CDR3 is 15 residues long. V was clipped by 6 bases and J by 0 bases; unmatched bases: 11. The germline V gene encodes CDR1 SQVTM and CDR2 ANQGSEA. The CDR3 nucleotides are TGCAGCGTCATTACAGGGGAAAAGAGCTCCTACGAGCAGTACTTC. Amino acids: CSVITGEKSSYEQYF.

This clonotype was seen at least ten times. The CDR3 bases are TGTGCCAGCAGTTTGGTGGGTAGCTTCGCCGAGCAGTACTTC. Amino acid sequence: CASSLVGSFAEQYF. The chain couples TRBV12-3 or TRBV12-4 to TRBJ2-7; D unclear. The CDR3 spans 14 residues. With 3 bases removed from V and 6 bases from J, the gap between germline ends came to 15 bases.

The chain has TRBV5-1 and TRBJ2-1; unclear D gene. Germline CDR1 reads SGHRS; CDR2 reads YFSETQ. Trimming pared 1 base from V and 8 bases from J, leaving 16 bases between. This CDR3 is built from 15 residues. As DNA, the CDR3 is TGCGCCAGCAGCTTGAGGCCTAAGTTTCGGGATGAGCAGTTCTTC. Its protein product is CASSLRPKFRDEQFF.

The V gene is TRBV25-1, the J gene TRBJ2-3, with D unclear. Germline lookup yields CDR1 MGHDK and CDR2 SYGVNS. This CDR3 is 12 amino acids long. V was pared by 3 bases and J by 8 bases, with 9 bases between. CDR3 residues: CASSEGWRTQYF. The CDR3, as DNA: TGTGCCAGCAGTGAGGGGTGGCGTACGCAGTATTTT.

This clonotype has more than one count but fewer than ten. The chain couples TRBV5-1 to TRBJ2-3; 8 bases agree with TRBD1. The trim removed 3 bases at V and 3 bases at J, leaving 6 bases unmatched. Per germline, CDR1 SGHRS and CDR2 YFSETQ. The CDR3 runs 15 residues. The CDR3, as DNA: TGCGCCAGCAGCTCCTACAGGGGGTGGACAGATACGCAGTATTTT. Translating it yields CASSSYRGWTDTQYF.

J is TRBJ1-2 and V is TRBV5-1; D is undetermined. Trimming pared 0 bases from V and 0 bases from J, leaving 9 bases between. The CDR3 has 15 residues. Germline V gene data show CDR1 as SGHRS and CDR2 as YFSETQ. The CDR3 sequence is CASSLVSGSNYGYTF. The CDR3 coding sequence is TGCGCCAGCAGCTTGGTGTCGGGGTCTAACTATGGCTACACCTTC.

The genes are TRBV12-3 or TRBV12-4 and TRBJ2-7, with D possibly called TRBD1 or TRBD2 (5 bases each). Trimming shortened V by 5 bases and J by 5 bases, and 13 bases separated the two germline ends. The CDR3 runs to 13 residues. CDR3 in DNA: TGTGCCAGCAGTCCCTCGGGGCCACACGAGCAGTACTTC. It specifies CASSPSGPHEQYF.